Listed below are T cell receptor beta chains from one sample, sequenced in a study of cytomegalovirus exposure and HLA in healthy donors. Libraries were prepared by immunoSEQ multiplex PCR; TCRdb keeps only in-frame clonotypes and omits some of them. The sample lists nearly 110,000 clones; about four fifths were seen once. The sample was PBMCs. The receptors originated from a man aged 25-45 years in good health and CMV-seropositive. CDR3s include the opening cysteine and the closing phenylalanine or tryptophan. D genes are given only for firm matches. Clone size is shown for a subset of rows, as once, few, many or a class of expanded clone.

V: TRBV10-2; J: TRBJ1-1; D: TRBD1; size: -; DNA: TGCGCCAGCAGTGGCCTGGACAGGGCCGGGAACACTGAAGCTTTCTTT; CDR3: CASSGLDRAGNTEAFF
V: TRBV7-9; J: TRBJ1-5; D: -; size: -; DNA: TGTGCCAGCAGCACCACATATAGCAATCAGCCCCAGCATTTT; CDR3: CASSTTYSNQPQHF
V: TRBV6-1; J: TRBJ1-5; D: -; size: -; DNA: TGTGCCAGCAGTGAACGACAGGACGTTCCTCAGCCCCAGCATTTT; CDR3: CASSERQDVPQPQHF
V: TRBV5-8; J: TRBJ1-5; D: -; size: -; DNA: TGTGCCAGCAGCTTAAACACACTAGGCGATCAGCCCCAGCATTTT; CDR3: CASSLNTLGDQPQHF
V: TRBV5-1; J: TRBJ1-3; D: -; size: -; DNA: TGCGCCAGCAGCAAGGGGGTTGAAAACACCATATATTTT; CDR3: CASSKGVENTIYF
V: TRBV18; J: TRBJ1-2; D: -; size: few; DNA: TGTGCCAGCTCAGCCTCGCAGGGAGGTGCTAATGGCTACACCTTC; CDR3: CASSASQGGANGYTF
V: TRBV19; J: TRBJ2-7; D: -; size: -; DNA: TGTGCCAGTAGTATATGGGGAGGCCGCACCTACGAGCAGTACTTC; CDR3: CASSIWGGRTYEQYF
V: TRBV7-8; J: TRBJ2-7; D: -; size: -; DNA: TGTGCCAGCAGTACCCGCGGCCAGTTCTACGAGCAGTACTTC; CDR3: CASSTRGQFYEQYF
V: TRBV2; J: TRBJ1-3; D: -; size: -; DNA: TGTGCCAGCGGACAGTCCTTCGCTGGAAACACCATATATTTT; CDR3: CASGQSFAGNTIYF
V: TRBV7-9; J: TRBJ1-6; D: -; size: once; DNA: TGTGCCAGCAGCTTAGCGATCGAGGGTAGCTCACCCCTCCACTTT; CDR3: CASSLAIEGSSPLHF
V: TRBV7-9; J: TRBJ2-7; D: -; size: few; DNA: TGTGCCAGCAGCTCGGCACAGGGTAGGGGTTACGAGCAGTACTTC; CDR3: CASSSAQGRGYEQYF
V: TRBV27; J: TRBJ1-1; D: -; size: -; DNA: TGTGCCAGCAGCCAAGAAGTTGGGCTGAACACTGAAGCTTTCTTT; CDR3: CASSQEVGLNTEAFF
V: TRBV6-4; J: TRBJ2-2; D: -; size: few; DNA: TGTGCCAGCAGTTTCAGGGCCTACACCGGGGAGCTGTTTTTT; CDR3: CASSFRAYTGELFF
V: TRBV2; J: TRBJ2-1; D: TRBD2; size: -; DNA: TGTGCCAGCAGTGAAATTTATATACGGGGGGATAAGGATGAGCAGTTCTTC; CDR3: CASSEIYIRGDKDEQFF
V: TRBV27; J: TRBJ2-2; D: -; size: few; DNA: TGTGCCAGTGCCGTCGGACAGAACACCGGGGAGCTGTTTTTT; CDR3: CASAVGQNTGELFF
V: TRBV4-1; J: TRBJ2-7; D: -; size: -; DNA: TGCGCCAGCAGCCAGCCACAGGGATACGAGCAGTACTTC; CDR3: CASSQPQGYEQYF
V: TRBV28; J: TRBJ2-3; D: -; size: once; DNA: TGTGCCAGCAGTCTAGCCTCCGACTACACAGATACGCAGTATTTT; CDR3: CASSLASDYTDTQYF
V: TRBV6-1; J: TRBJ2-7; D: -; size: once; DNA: TGTGCCAGCAGTGAAGCGCAGGCCAGCTACGAGCAGTACTTC; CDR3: CASSEAQASYEQYF